A selection of T cell receptor beta chains follows, all from one sample in a study of beta chain features in type 1 diabetes. The table came from immunoSEQ multiplex PCR; TCRdb's copy has only in-frame clones and leaves some out. The data contain under 500,000 clones, about 32% of them seen just once; the ten biggest clones take up about 0.06%. Source material: naive CD4+ T cells from blood. The origin of the receptors is a man between 18 and 29 years old in good health. Each CDR3 is given with its conserved first and last residue. A D gene is named only where the DNA matches it firmly. Expanded clones are given a class, and other clones once, few, many or no size at all.

J gene: TRBJ1-1; clone size: -; V gene: TRBV18; D gene: -; CDR3 protein: CASSGSGWNTEAFF; CDR3 DNA: TGTGCCAGCTCAGGCTCGGGATGGAACACTGAAGCTTTCTTT
J gene: TRBJ2-3; clone size: few; V gene: TRBV10-3; D gene: TRBD2; CDR3 protein: CAISARLAGNTDTQYF; CDR3 DNA: TGTGCCATCAGTGCTAGACTAGCGGGAAACACAGATACGCAGTATTTT
J gene: TRBJ2-3; clone size: -; V gene: TRBV6-6; D gene: TRBD2; CDR3 protein: CASSYPTSGRPDTQYF; CDR3 DNA: TGTGCCAGCAGTTACCCTACTAGCGGGAGACCAGATACGCAGTATTTT
J gene: TRBJ2-5; clone size: -; V gene: TRBV28; D gene: -; CDR3 protein: CASSPPAGRTQYF; CDR3 DNA: TGTGCCAGCAGCCCCCCGGCAGGGAGGACCCAGTACTTC
J gene: TRBJ1-5; clone size: -; V gene: TRBV29-1; D gene: TRBD1; CDR3 protein: CSVGGQGVNQPQHF; CDR3 DNA: TGCAGCGTTGGAGGACAGGGCGTCAATCAGCCCCAGCATTTT
J gene: TRBJ2-7; clone size: -; V gene: TRBV2; D gene: -; CDR3 protein: CAGGRAYEQYF; CDR3 DNA: TGTGCGGGGGGCAGGGCCTACGAGCAGTACTTC
J gene: TRBJ1-2; clone size: -; V gene: TRBV6-5; D gene: -; CDR3 protein: CASSYSRRDYGYTF; CDR3 DNA: TGTGCCAGCAGTTACTCGAGGAGGGATTATGGCTACACCTTC
J gene: TRBJ2-6; clone size: -; V gene: TRBV30; D gene: -; CDR3 protein: CAWSGKGANVLTF; CDR3 DNA: TGTGCCTGGAGCGGCAAAGGGGCCAACGTCCTGACTTTC
J gene: TRBJ2-4; clone size: few; V gene: TRBV19; D gene: -; CDR3 protein: CASSIPGVNIQYF; CDR3 DNA: TGTGCCAGTAGTATCCCAGGGGTGAACATTCAGTACTTC
J gene: TRBJ2-6; clone size: few; V gene: TRBV7-3; D gene: -; CDR3 protein: CASSPQSGANVLTF; CDR3 DNA: TGTGCCAGCAGCCCCCAGTCTGGGGCCAACGTCCTGACTTTC
J gene: TRBJ1-5; clone size: -; V gene: TRBV30; D gene: -; CDR3 protein: CAWSGQPNQPQHF; CDR3 DNA: TGTGCCTGGAGTGGACAGCCTAATCAGCCCCAGCATTTT
J gene: TRBJ2-1; clone size: few; V gene: TRBV9; D gene: -; CDR3 protein: CASSKVGSYNEQFF; CDR3 DNA: TGTGCCAGTTCTAAGGTGGGCTCCTACAATGAGCAGTTCTTC
J gene: TRBJ1-4; clone size: few; V gene: TRBV30; D gene: -; CDR3 protein: CAWSSGVIENEKLFF; CDR3 DNA: TGTGCCTGGAGTTCCGGAGTAATAGAAAATGAAAAACTGTTTTTT
J gene: TRBJ2-5; clone size: -; V gene: TRBV30; D gene: TRBD2; CDR3 protein: CAWEAGPKETQYF; CDR3 DNA: TGTGCCTGGGAAGCGGGACCTAAAGAGACCCAGTACTTC
J gene: TRBJ2-7; clone size: -; V gene: TRBV7-9; D gene: TRBD1; CDR3 protein: CASRGQGDSEQYF; CDR3 DNA: TGTGCCAGCCGAGGACAGGGTGATTCCGAGCAGTACTTC
J gene: TRBJ2-5; clone size: -; V gene: TRBV29-1; D gene: -; CDR3 protein: CSVAGDETQYF; CDR3 DNA: TGCAGCGTTGCTGGGGACGAGACCCAGTACTTC
J gene: TRBJ1-5; clone size: once; V gene: TRBV30; D gene: TRBD1; CDR3 protein: CAWSVRGPGPQHF; CDR3 DNA: TGTGCCTGGAGTGTAAGGGGGCCTGGGCCCCAGCATTTT
J gene: TRBJ2-1; clone size: -; V gene: TRBV5-1; D gene: -; CDR3 protein: CASCRGRSYNEQFF; CDR3 DNA: TGCGCCAGTTGTAGAGGACGCTCCTACAATGAGCAGTTCTTC
J gene: TRBJ2-1; clone size: -; V gene: TRBV7-2; D gene: -; CDR3 protein: CASSRKHYEQFF; CDR3 DNA: TGTGCCAGCAGCCGAAAACACTATGAGCAGTTCTTC
J gene: TRBJ2-1; clone size: -; V gene: TRBV29-1; D gene: -; CDR3 protein: CSVGPEYNEQFF; CDR3 DNA: TGCAGCGTTGGCCCCGAGTACAATGAGCAGTTCTTC
J gene: TRBJ2-3; clone size: few; V gene: TRBV2; D gene: -; CDR3 protein: CASIVDGRYTDTQYF; CDR3 DNA: TGTGCCAGCATAGTGGACGGGCGATACACAGATACGCAGTATTTT
J gene: TRBJ1-2; clone size: few; V gene: TRBV29-1; D gene: -; CDR3 protein: CSVDSGGNYGYTF; CDR3 DNA: TGCAGCGTTGATTCAGGAGGTAACTATGGCTACACCTTC
J gene: TRBJ2-7; clone size: -; V gene: TRBV15; D gene: TRBD1; CDR3 protein: CATSLTGAYEQYF; CDR3 DNA: TGTGCCACCAGCCTGACAGGGGCGTACGAGCAGTACTTC
J gene: TRBJ1-4; clone size: few; V gene: TRBV7-9; D gene: -; CDR3 protein: CASSGWDKGNEKLFF; CDR3 DNA: TGTGCCAGCAGCGGCTGGGACAAGGGTAATGAAAAACTGTTTTTT
J gene: TRBJ2-1; clone size: few; V gene: TRBV27; D gene: -; CDR3 protein: CASSPVGSYNEQFF; CDR3 DNA: TGTGCCAGCAGTCCAGTGGGCTCCTACAATGAGCAGTTCTTC
J gene: TRBJ2-3; clone size: -; V gene: TRBV5-1; D gene: -; CDR3 protein: CASTKGTPLTDTQYF; CDR3 DNA: TGCGCCAGCACAAAGGGGACACCTCTCACAGATACGCAGTATTTT
J gene: TRBJ2-2; clone size: few; V gene: TRBV29-1; D gene: -; CDR3 protein: CSVGETGTVNTGELFF; CDR3 DNA: TGCAGCGTTGGTGAGACCGGGACGGTGAACACCGGGGAGCTGTTTTTT
J gene: TRBJ2-7; clone size: few; V gene: TRBV30; D gene: TRBD1; CDR3 protein: CAWRGQGHEQYF; CDR3 DNA: TGTGCCTGGAGGGGACAGGGCCACGAGCAGTACTTC
J gene: TRBJ2-5; clone size: few; V gene: TRBV9; D gene: -; CDR3 protein: CASSVVGAETQYF; CDR3 DNA: TGTGCCAGCAGCGTAGTTGGAGCCGAGACCCAGTACTTC
J gene: TRBJ1-2; clone size: -; V gene: TRBV18; D gene: -; CDR3 protein: CASSPPAGGLLAIGYTF; CDR3 DNA: TGTGCCAGCTCACCACCTGCCGGAGGGTTGTTAGCTATCGGCTACACCTTC
J gene: TRBJ2-3; clone size: -; V gene: TRBV7-2; D gene: TRBD2; CDR3 protein: CASSLEGAGIRTDTQYF; CDR3 DNA: TGTGCCAGCAGCTTAGAGGGAGCGGGAATCCGCACAGATACGCAGTATTTT
J gene: TRBJ2-7; clone size: -; V gene: TRBV29-1; D gene: TRBD1; CDR3 protein: CSAEGQSNEQYF; CDR3 DNA: TGCAGCGCTGAGGGACAGTCGAACGAGCAGTACTTC
J gene: TRBJ2-5; clone size: -; V gene: TRBV5-6; D gene: TRBD2; CDR3 protein: CASSGLAGMETQYF; CDR3 DNA: TGTGCCAGCAGCGGACTAGCGGGAATGGAGACCCAGTACTTC
J gene: TRBJ2-5; clone size: -; V gene: TRBV29-1; D gene: TRBD2; CDR3 protein: CSGGGAYQETQYF; CDR3 DNA: TGCAGCGGCGGGGGGGCCTACCAAGAGACCCAGTACTTC
J gene: TRBJ1-2; clone size: few; V gene: TRBV7-9; D gene: -; CDR3 protein: CASSFDYGYTF; CDR3 DNA: TGTGCCAGCAGCTTCGACTATGGCTACACCTTC
J gene: TRBJ2-3; clone size: -; V gene: TRBV5-6; D gene: -; CDR3 protein: CASSLGRDTDTQYF; CDR3 DNA: TGTGCCAGCAGCCTCGGGCGGGACACAGATACGCAGTATTTT
J gene: TRBJ1-2; clone size: -; V gene: TRBV30; D gene: TRBD1; CDR3 protein: CAWKPTGAAAYGYTF; CDR3 DNA: TGTGCCTGGAAACCTACAGGGGCCGCGGCCTATGGCTACACCTTC
J gene: TRBJ1-1; clone size: -; V gene: TRBV7-8; D gene: -; CDR3 protein: CASSLVTETEAFF; CDR3 DNA: TGTGCCAGCAGCCTCGTGACGGAGACTGAAGCTTTCTTT
J gene: TRBJ2-7; clone size: -; V gene: TRBV5-1; D gene: -; CDR3 protein: CASSGSENEQYF; CDR3 DNA: TGCGCCAGCAGCGGGTCAGAGAACGAGCAGTACTTC
J gene: TRBJ2-5; clone size: -; V gene: TRBV7-9; D gene: TRBD2; CDR3 protein: CASSLFLAEQETQYF; CDR3 DNA: TGTGCCAGCAGCTTATTCCTAGCGGAACAAGAGACCCAGTACTTC
J gene: TRBJ2-2; clone size: -; V gene: TRBV30; D gene: TRBD1; CDR3 protein: CAWSLQGAAGELFF; CDR3 DNA: TGTGCCTGGAGTCTACAGGGGGCAGCCGGGGAGCTGTTTTTT
J gene: TRBJ2-5; clone size: -; V gene: TRBV30; D gene: -; CDR3 protein: CAWSAPPNQETQYF; CDR3 DNA: TGTGCCTGGAGTGCCCCCCCAAACCAAGAGACCCAGTACTTC
J gene: TRBJ2-1; clone size: -; V gene: TRBV4-3; D gene: -; CDR3 protein: CASSQALFNEQFF; CDR3 DNA: TGCGCCAGCAGCCAAGCCCTATTCAATGAGCAGTTCTTC
J gene: TRBJ2-3; clone size: -; V gene: TRBV5-1; D gene: TRBD2; CDR3 protein: CASRLAGGGTDTQYF; CDR3 DNA: TGCGCCAGCAGGTTAGCGGGAGGAGGCACAGATACGCAGTATTTT
J gene: TRBJ2-1; clone size: -; V gene: TRBV9; D gene: -; CDR3 protein: CASSVVGVYNEQFF; CDR3 DNA: TGTGCCAGCAGCGTAGTGGGGGTTTACAATGAGCAGTTCTTC
J gene: TRBJ2-7; clone size: few; V gene: TRBV29-1; D gene: -; CDR3 protein: CSVEARNRGGEQYF; CDR3 DNA: TGCAGCGTCGAGGCCCGGAATCGAGGGGGCGAGCAGTACTTC
J gene: TRBJ2-7; clone size: few; V gene: TRBV7-2; D gene: -; CDR3 protein: CASSVGIEQYF; CDR3 DNA: TGTGCCAGCAGCGTCGGTATCGAGCAGTACTTC
J gene: TRBJ2-1; clone size: -; V gene: TRBV14; D gene: -; CDR3 protein: CASSHVYEGGEQFF; CDR3 DNA: TGTGCCAGCAGCCACGTATACGAAGGTGGTGAGCAGTTCTTC
J gene: TRBJ2-3; clone size: few; V gene: TRBV7-7; D gene: TRBD2; CDR3 protein: CASSPGSGRADTQYF; CDR3 DNA: TGTGCTAGCAGCCCGGGTAGCGGGAGGGCAGATACGCAGTATTTT
J gene: TRBJ1-1; clone size: -; V gene: TRBV11-2; D gene: -; CDR3 protein: CASSYRQLNTEAFF; CDR3 DNA: TGTGCCAGCAGCTATCGGCAGTTGAACACTGAAGCTTTCTTT
J gene: TRBJ2-1; clone size: few; V gene: TRBV7-6; D gene: TRBD2; CDR3 protein: CASSLVGRGREQFF; CDR3 DNA: TGTGCCAGCAGCTTAGTTGGGAGGGGCCGAGAGCAGTTCTTC
J gene: TRBJ2-3; clone size: -; V gene: TRBV11-3; D gene: -; CDR3 protein: CASSEAGGTPDTQYF; CDR3 DNA: TGTGCCAGCAGCGAGGCTGGGGGGACCCCAGATACGCAGTATTTT
J gene: TRBJ2-2; clone size: few; V gene: TRBV29-1; D gene: -; CDR3 protein: CSVQPGREDGELFF; CDR3 DNA: TGCAGCGTTCAGCCCGGCAGGGAGGACGGGGAGCTGTTTTTT
J gene: TRBJ2-1; clone size: few; V gene: TRBV11-2; D gene: TRBD2; CDR3 protein: CASRNLAGGLRGEQFF; CDR3 DNA: TGTGCCAGCAGAAATTTAGCGGGAGGGCTTAGGGGTGAGCAGTTCTTC